These 6 T cell receptor beta chains were sequenced from one sample in a study of beta chain features in type 1 diabetes. Expressed TCRB transcripts were sequenced because the entire RNA isolate underwent reverse transcription. The data were produced by immunoSEQ multiplex PCR, yet TCRdb's version contains in-frame clones alone and is incomplete. Counted here are about 270,000 clones, 13% to 15% occurring once; the ten biggest clones make up 0.026%. Sample: naive CD4+ T cells from blood. Receptors were obtained from a woman aged 35 to 49 in good health.

This clone was seen just once. The chain is built from TRBV9 and TRBJ2-7; 10 bases agree with TRBD2. The CDR3 extends over 16 amino acids. Germline assignment: CDR1 SGDLS and CDR2 YYNGEE. Trimming at V came to 0 bases and at J to 0 bases, leaving 3 bases not matched to a gene. The CDR3 region is CASSVASGGASYEQYF. The CDR3 DNA is TGTGCCAGCAGCGTAGCGAGCGGGGGGGCCTCCTACGAGCAGTACTTC.

This clone was observed a few times. This sequence joins TRBV5-1 and TRBJ2-1; 9 nucleotides agree with TRBD2. The CDR3 length is 13 residues. Looked up from germline, CDR1 is SGHRS and CDR2 is YFSETQ. Trimming cost V 4 bases and J 7 bases; bases outside gene matches: 3. CDR3 in DNA: TGCGCCAGCAGCCGGACTAGCGTGAATGAGCAGTTCTTC. This encodes CASSRTSVNEQFF. The entire variable domain, with the rest obtained from reference TRBV5-1 and TRBJ2-1, is as follows: KAGVTQTPRYLIKTRGQQVTLSCSPISGHRSVSWYQQTPGQGLQFLFEYFSETQRNKGNFPGRFSGRQFSNSRSEMNVSTLELGDSALYLCASSRTSVNEQFFGPGTRLTVL.

This clone has only a few counts. This chain links TRBV6-1 with TRBJ2-3; 10 bases match TRBD2. The CDR3 has 16 amino acids. V gave up 2 bases and J gave up 5 bases; unmatched junction bases: 7. Germline V gene lookup returns CDR1 MNHNS and CDR2 SASEGT. The CDR3 nucleotides read TGTGCCAGCAGTGAAAGTACTAGCGGGGTGGGAGATACGCAGTATTTT. This sequence encodes CASSESTSGVGDTQYF.

The sample holds a few counts of this clone. The rearrangement joins TRBV9 to TRBJ2-7; 11 bases match TRBD1. This CDR3 has 15 residues. V dropped 4 bases and J dropped 3; count of bases not matched to a gene: 6. Germline lookup yields CDR1 SGDLS and CDR2 YYNGEE. The CDR3 nucleotides read TGTGCCAGCAGCCGGACAGGGGGCCTCTTCTACGAGCAGTACTTC. Translated: CASSRTGGLFYEQYF.

This clone was seen more than once but under ten times. This sequence joins TRBV2 and TRBJ2-7; 7 nucleotides match TRBD2. V shed 3 bases and J 5 bases; nucleotides not matched to a gene: 7. The CDR3 is 14 residues long. Per germline, CDR1 SNHLY and CDR2 FYNNEI. This chain's CDR3 is CASSEGGVQHEQYF. The CDR3 nucleotides read TGTGCCAGCAGTGAGGGGGGGGTTCAGCACGAGCAGTACTTC.

This clone was detected a few times. The sample has other DNA sequences that encode this CDR3 too. This chain links TRBV18 with TRBJ1-1; D gene uncertain. Germline V gives CDR1 KGHSH, CDR2 LQKENI. Trimming left V 1 base short and J 3 bases short, with 9 bases between. The CDR3 contains 14 residues. The CDR3 loop reads CASSPLARDTEAFF. In DNA form, the CDR3 reads TGTGCCAGCTCACCACTGGCCCGGGACACTGAAGCTTTCTTT.